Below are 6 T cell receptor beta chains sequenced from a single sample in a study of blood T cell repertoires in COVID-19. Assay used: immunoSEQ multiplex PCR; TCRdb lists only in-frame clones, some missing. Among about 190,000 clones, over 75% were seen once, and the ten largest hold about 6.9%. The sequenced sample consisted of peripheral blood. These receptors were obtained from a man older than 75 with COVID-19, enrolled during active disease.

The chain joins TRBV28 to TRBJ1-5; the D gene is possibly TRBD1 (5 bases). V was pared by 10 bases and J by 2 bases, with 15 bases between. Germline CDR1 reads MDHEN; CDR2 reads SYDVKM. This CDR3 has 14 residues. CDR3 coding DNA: TGTGCCACCACGACCTGGGGCGGCAATCAGCCCCAGCATTTT. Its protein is CATTTWGGNQPQHF. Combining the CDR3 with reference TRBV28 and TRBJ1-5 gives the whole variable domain DVKVTQSSRYLVKRTGEKVFLECVQDMDHENMFWYRQDPGLGLRLIYFSYDVKMKEKGDIPEGYSVSREKKERFSLILESASTNQTSMYLCATTTWGGNQPQHFGDGTRLSIL.

This CDR3 is CASSPRTGNEFMNTEAFF. The DNA for the CDR3 is TGTGCCAGCAGCCCCAGGACAGGAAATGAATTTATGAACACTGAAGCTTTCTTT. The chain links TRBV9 to TRBJ1-1; 7 positions agree with TRBD1. The CDR3 runs 18 residues. Germline assignment: CDR1 SGDLS and CDR2 YYNGEE. The junction had 15 bases not matched to a gene; V was cut back by 4 bases and J by 0 bases.

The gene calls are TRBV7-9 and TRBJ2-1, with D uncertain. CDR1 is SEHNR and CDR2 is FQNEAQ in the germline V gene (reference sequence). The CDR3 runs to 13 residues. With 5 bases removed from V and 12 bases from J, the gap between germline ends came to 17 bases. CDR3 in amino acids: CASSHSARIGQFF. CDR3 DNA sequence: TGTGCCAGCAGCCATTCGGCGCGGATCGGGCAGTTCTTC. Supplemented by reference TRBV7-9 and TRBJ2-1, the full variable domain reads DTGVSQNPRHKITKRGQNVTFRCDPISEHNRLYWYRQTLGQGPEFLTYFQNEAQLEKSRLLSDRFSAERPKGSFSTLEIQRTEQGDSAMYLCASSHSARIGQFFGPGTRLTVL.

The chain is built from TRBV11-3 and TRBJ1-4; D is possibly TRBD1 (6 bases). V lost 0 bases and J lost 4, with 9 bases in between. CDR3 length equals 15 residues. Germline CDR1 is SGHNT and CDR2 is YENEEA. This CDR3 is CASSLDGQHNEKLFF. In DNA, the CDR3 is TGTGCCAGCAGCTTAGATGGACAGCATAATGAAAAACTGTTTTTT.

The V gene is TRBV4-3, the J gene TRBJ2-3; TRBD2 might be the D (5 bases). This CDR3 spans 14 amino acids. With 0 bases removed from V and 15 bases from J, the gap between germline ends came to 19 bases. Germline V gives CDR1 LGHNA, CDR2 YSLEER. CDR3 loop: CASSQDLRTSGKYF. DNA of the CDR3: TGCGCCAGCAGCCAAGACCTTAGGACGTCGGGGAAATATTTT.

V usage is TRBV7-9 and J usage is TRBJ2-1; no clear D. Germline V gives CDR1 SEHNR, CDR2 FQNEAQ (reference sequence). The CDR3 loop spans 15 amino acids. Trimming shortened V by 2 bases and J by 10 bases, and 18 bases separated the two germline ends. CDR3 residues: CASSLRATGVREQFF. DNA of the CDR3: TGTGCCAGCAGCTTAAGAGCGACTGGCGTTAGGGAGCAGTTCTTC.